This T cell receptor (beta chain) was retrieved from a study of early T cells in non-severe SARS-CoV-2 infection. On the study more broadly: The input, bulk RNA from unsorted whole blood, was sequenced, and chains were unpaired.

Findings and limits, study-wide: VDJdb matching skewed toward anti-spike CD8 responses, missing private and CD4 specificities.

Unique molecular identifiers (one per individual cDNA molecule) were attached. Each CDR3 protein is one row after TCRdb ran MiXCR on the 5' RACE reads. The repertoire holds some 77,000 distinct CDR3 sequences, 5% seen once, with around 7.8% in the top ten. This clonotype was seen ten or more times. Its antigen remains unknown. The CDR3 length is 14 residues. Germline loops: CDR1 SGHTA, CDR2 FQGTGA. V dropped 10 bases and J dropped 10 bases, with 23 bases sitting between them. Sequencing was performed on whole blood, taken at baseline. The TCR sequence derives from an adult who was a healthcare worker with PCR-confirmed SARS-CoV-2 infection or an uninfected control (not recorded which). V and J are TRBV7-3 and TRBJ2-1; maybe TRBD1 (6 bases). CDR3 in amino acids: CATGTGSPRGEQFF. The CDR3 nucleotides are TGTGCCACCGGGACCGGGTCACCTAGGGGGGAGCAGTTCTTC.